The 23 T cell receptor beta chains listed next were all sequenced from one sample in a study of early T cells in non-severe SARS-CoV-2 infection (dated by TCRdb to the early 2020s). The receptor library was made with 5' RACE. Sequencing used a NextSeq 500. TCRdb handled the public reads itself, with Q25 trimming in fastp and clone calling in MiXCR, and kept productive beta chains. Records with the same CDR3 protein are collapsed into one entry carrying the most frequent genes and DNA. This sample is represented by some 110,000 distinct CDR3 sequences; more than 12% of them were singletons. 21% of the sample is in the top ten clones. Sequenced sample: whole blood. The source is an adult who was a healthcare worker with PCR-confirmed SARS-CoV-2 infection or an uninfected control (not recorded which).

This clonotype has ten or more counts. V usage is TRBV30 and J usage is TRBJ2-2, with TRBD2 matching 7 bases. CDR1 is GTSNPN, CDR2 SVGIG, per germline (reference sequence). This CDR3 spans 15 amino acids. The V gene end was trimmed by 3 bases and the J gene end by 4 bases; junction bases not matched to a gene: 8. The CDR3 DNA is TGTGCCTGGAGCGTAATAGCGGGTCGCACCGGGGAGCTGTTTTTT. Protein product: CAWSVIAGRTGELFF. Based on the CDR3 plus reference TRBV30 and TRBJ2-2, the full variable domain is SQTIHQWPATLVQPVGSPLSLECTVEGTSNPNLYWYRQAAGRGLQLLFYSVGIGQISSEVPQNLSASRPQDRQFILSSKKLLLSDSGFYLCAWSVIAGRTGELFFGEGSRLTVL.

V usage is TRBV12-3 or TRBV12-4 and J usage is TRBJ2-3; 10 bases match TRBD1. This CDR3 region has 14 residues. The ends lost 4 bases at V and 3 bases at J; junction bases unmatched: 1. The CDR3 loop is CASSWDRGTDTQYF. In DNA, the CDR3 is TGTGCCAGCAGTTGGGACAGGGGAACAGATACGCAGTATTTT.

The chain recombines TRBV3-1 with TRBJ2-2; D call uncertain. V dropped 4 bases and J dropped 5 bases, with 14 bases sitting between them. The CDR3 is 15 residues long. Germline CDR1 reads LGHDT; CDR2 reads YNNKEL (reference sequence). The CDR3 DNA sequence: TGTGCCAGCAGCCCACTGGCGATAGGGACCGGGGAGCTGTTTTTT. Its protein product is CASSPLAIGTGELFF. The full variable domain, with the rest looked up from reference TRBV3-1 and TRBJ2-2, is DTAVSQTPKYLVTQMGNDKSIKCEQNLGHDTMYWYKQDSKKFLKIMFSYNNKELIINETVPNRFSPKSPDKAHLNLHINSLELGDSAVYFCASSPLAIGTGELFFGEGSRLTVL.

The V and J genes are TRBV6-6 and TRBJ1-6; 8 bases match TRBD1. Unmatched junction bases numbered 6, after V lost 0 bases and J lost 8 bases. CDR1 is MNHNY, CDR2 SVGAGI, per germline (reference sequence). The CDR3 extends over 16 amino acids. In DNA form, the CDR3 reads TGTGCCAGCAGTTACTCTAGCAGGGGGCGACATTCACCCCTCCACTTT. It codes for CASSYSSRGRHSPLHF.

Only a few counts were recorded for this clonotype. The V and J genes are TRBV3-1 and TRBJ1-6, with D unclear. This CDR3 is built from 15 residues. Germline CDR1 and CDR2: LGHDT and YNNKEL (reference sequence). Trimming took off 1 base at V and 4 bases at J, with 8 bases between the two ends. The CDR3 loop is CASSQVGQYNSPLHF. The DNA for the CDR3 is TGTGCCAGCAGCCAAGTAGGGCAGTATAATTCACCCCTCCACTTT. Full variable domain (outside the CDR3, taken from reference TRBV3-1 and TRBJ1-6): DTAVSQTPKYLVTQMGNDKSIKCEQNLGHDTMYWYKQDSKKFLKIMFSYNNKELIINETVPNRFSPKSPDKAHLNLHINSLELGDSAVYFCASSQVGQYNSPLHFGNGTRLTVT.

The sample holds a few counts of this clonotype. The J gene is TRBJ1-1, the V gene TRBV5-1; unclear D gene. The germline gives CDR1 SGHRS, CDR2 YFSETQ. V lost 3 bases, J lost 2 bases, and 11 bases lay in between. The CDR3 is 14 amino acids. Written as DNA, the CDR3 is TGCGCCAGCAGCTCTACGGACCGAAACACTGAAGCTTTCTTT. Translating gives CASSSTDRNTEAFF.

Many counts were recorded for this clonotype. The CDR3 spells CSVGTGELFF. For the CDR3, the DNA is TGCAGCGTGGGCACCGGGGAGCTGTTTTTT. V gene TRBV29-1 combines with J gene TRBJ2-2; D gene unclear. Germline V gene data show CDR1 as SQVTM and CDR2 as ANQGSEA. V dropped 6 bases and J dropped 4 bases, with 3 bases sitting between them. The CDR3 is 10 amino acids.

This clonotype was seen more than once but under ten times. The chain recombines TRBV20-1 with TRBJ1-6; 8 bases fit TRBD1. The CDR3 has 13 residues. Per the germline V gene, CDR1 is DFQATT and CDR2 is SNEGSKA (reference sequence). Trimming removed 5 bases from V and 14 bases from J; junction bases left unmatched: 11. This CDR3 reads CSAVPGTGMTLHF. CDR3 bases: TGCAGTGCTGTTCCGGGGACAGGAATGACCCTCCACTTT.

The chain links TRBV3-1 to TRBJ2-7; the D gene is possibly TRBD2 (5 bases). Trimming stripped 4 bases from V and 3 bases from J, with 7 bases between. CDR3 length: 12 amino acids. Germline V gives CDR1 LGHDT, CDR2 YNNKEL (reference sequence). Here the CDR3 reads CASSRGGYEQYF. Here the CDR3 DNA reads TGTGCCAGCAGCCGAGGAGGCTACGAGCAGTACTTC.

This clonotype was counted a few times. The chain employs TRBV11-2 and TRBJ1-1; the D is unclear. V was pared by 1 base and J by 3 bases, with 9 bases between. Germline V gives CDR1 SGHAT, CDR2 FQNNGV. This CDR3 comprises 14 residues. The CDR3 region has the DNA TGTGCCAGCAGCTTAGTAGAGGGATACACTGAAGCTTTCTTT. Translated, it gives CASSLVEGYTEAFF.

This clonotype was counted only a few times. This sequence joins TRBV7-8 and TRBJ1-2, with D tentatively TRBD1 (6 bases). CDR3 length: 15 residues. Deletions cut 6 bases from V and 7 bases from J, with 21 bases between. In germline, CDR1 is SGHVS, CDR2 FQNEAQ. CDR3 bases: TGTGCCAGCAGTCCATTTTTGGGAACAGGGACTGGCTACACCTTC. Its translation is CASSPFLGTGTGYTF.

This clonotype has a handful of counts. V and J are TRBV2 and TRBJ2-2, with D possibly being TRBD1 (5 bases). Trimming shortened V by 7 bases and J by 1 base, and 13 bases separated the two germline ends. Germline loops: CDR1 SNHLY, CDR2 FYNNEI. The CDR3 has 15 amino acids. CDR3: CASNTGPLNTGELFF. In DNA form, the CDR3 reads TGTGCCAGCAATACAGGCCCCTTGAACACCGGGGAGCTGTTTTTT.

The chain couples TRBV4-1 to TRBJ2-5; no clear D gene. Germline V lookup: CDR1 MGHRA, CDR2 YSYEKL. The CDR3 length is 13 residues. Between the trimmed V and J ends, which lost 6 bases and 1 base, there was a span of 9 bases. CDR3 in amino acids: CASRPGGQETQYF. CDR3 DNA sequence: TGCGCCAGCAGGCCCGGCGGCCAAGAGACCCAGTACTTC.

A few counts support this clonotype. The gene calls are TRBV20-1 and TRBJ2-5; 8 bases match TRBD2. The CDR3 loop spans 15 amino acids. The V segment lost 5 bases and the J segment 5 bases; nucleotides outside the gene matches: 13. Germline V lookup: CDR1 DFQATT, CDR2 SNEGSKA (reference sequence). The CDR3 is CSAGPPGGIRETQYF. The CDR3 DNA reads as TGCAGTGCTGGCCCACCGGGGGGGATAAGGGAGACCCAGTACTTC.

V and J are TRBV7-2 and TRBJ2-5, with D perhaps matching TRBD1 (6 bases). CDR3 length: 12 amino acids. Germline V gene data show CDR1 as SGHTA and CDR2 as FQGNSA. Trimming removed 6 bases from V and 9 bases from J, with 14 bases in between. The CDR3 loop reads CASRGANPAQYF. CDR3 DNA sequence: TGTGCCAGCAGGGGGGCGAACCCGGCCCAGTACTTC.

In its sample, this clonotype was seen a few times. This chain uses TRBV6-5 with TRBJ1-4, with a weak D call TRBD1 (5 bases). Per germline, CDR1 MNHEY and CDR2 SVGAGI. V shed 2 bases and J shed 0 bases, with 13 bases lying between them. The CDR3 consists of 17 residues. The CDR3 DNA follows: TGTGCCAGCAGTTACAGGGGCCGTGGGGCAACTAATGAAAAACTGTTTTTT. Its translation: CASSYRGRGATNEKLFF.

The V gene is TRBV20-1, the J gene TRBJ2-1; 13 positions agree with TRBD2. This CDR3 is built from 15 residues. V was pared by 7 bases and J by 4 bases, with 7 bases of the junction left unmatched. The V gene's germline CDR1 is DFQATT and CDR2 SNEGSKA (reference sequence). The CDR3 sequence: CSGTSGGGGYNEQFF. The CDR3 DNA is TGCAGTGGGACTAGCGGGGGAGGAGGTTACAATGAGCAGTTCTTC.

This clonotype was seen a handful of times. The chain has TRBV12-3 or TRBV12-4 and TRBJ2-5; no clear D gene. Trimming removed 6 bases at V and 9 bases at J, with 23 bases between. This CDR3 is built from 15 residues. CDR3 nucleotides: TGTGCCAGCAGACCTCCGAGGACCGATCATCAGGCCCAGTACTTC. It codes for CASRPPRTDHQAQYF.

This clonotype was detected a few times. This chain uses TRBV12-3 or TRBV12-4 with TRBJ2-7; D not certain. Trimming took 3 bases from V and 0 from J, leaving 15 bases between them. The length of the CDR3 is 16 residues. CDR3 nucleotides: TGTGCCAGCAGTTTTTACGACATCAGGAGCTCCTACGAGCAGTACTTC. Translated, it gives CASSFYDIRSSYEQYF.

This clonotype came up many times. The chain joins TRBV20-1 to TRBJ2-7; D is perhaps TRBD2 (6 bases). Trimming stripped 3 bases from V and 3 bases from J, with 9 bases between. CDR1 DFQATT and CDR2 SNEGSKA come from the germline V gene (reference sequence). The CDR3 totals 12 residues. The CDR3 bases are TGCAGTGCTAGTACTAGCAACTACGAGCAGTACTTC. It encodes CSASTSNYEQYF.

V and J are TRBV7-9 and TRBJ2-3; 8 bases map to TRBD1. Germline CDR1 and CDR2: SEHNR and FQNEAQ (reference sequence). The CDR3 contains 16 residues. The trim removed 5 bases at V and 2 bases at J, leaving 9 bases unmatched. The CDR3 reads CASSLETGAHTDTQYF. CDR3 DNA: TGTGCCAGCAGCCTTGAGACAGGGGCGCACACAGATACGCAGTATTTT.

The sample holds a few counts of this clonotype. The genes are TRBV12-3 or TRBV12-4 and TRBJ2-1, with 13 bases fitting TRBD2. Unmatched junction bases numbered 5, after V lost 5 bases and J lost 7 bases. The CDR3 has 15 residues. The CDR3 protein is CASSVTSGGANEQFF. CDR3 nucleotide sequence: TGTGCCAGCAGTGTAACTAGCGGGGGGGCAAATGAGCAGTTCTTC.

This clonotype was recorded a few times. The V and J genes are TRBV6-6 and TRBJ1-5; D may be TRBD1 (5 bases). Deletions cut 2 bases from V and 6 bases from J, with 11 bases between. The CDR3 totals 14 residues. Germline V lookup: CDR1 MNHNY, CDR2 SVGAGI (reference sequence). The CDR3 reads CASSYRREGQPQHF. The DNA for the CDR3 is TGTGCCAGCAGTTACCGCAGGGAGGGTCAGCCCCAGCATTTT.